Sequencing of this T cell receptor (beta chain) was carried out in a study of T cell repertoires in cytomegalovirus infection. Germline trimming cut 3 bases from V and 6 bases from J; bases unmatched to any gene: 12. This CDR3 has 16 residues. CDR1 and CDR2 (germline): SGDLS, YYNGEE. TCRdb called the reads again in MiXCR, with one record for every CDR3 protein. The data show hundreds of thousands of distinct CDR3 sequences, less than 40% seen once. About this clonotype itself: What it binds is not known.

Material: cultured CD8+ T cells from PBMCs, obtained from culture after CMV antigen stimulation. The TCR comes from a human donor in good health (CMV status not recorded). Some clones in this sample may be carry-over from other donors' samples. This chain joins TRBV9 and TRBJ2-1, with 7 bases lining up with TRBD1. CDR3 bases: TGTGCCAGCAGCGACAGACAGGGTTTAGCTTTCAATGAGCAGTTCTTC. Encoded protein: CASSDRQGLAFNEQFF.